One sample yielded the 26 T cell receptor beta chains listed below, sequenced in a study of blood T cell repertoires in COVID-19. Sequenced by immunoSEQ multiplex PCR; TCRdb stores in-frame clones only, minus some. The sample lists around 200,000 clones, 75% to 85% seen once, with roughly 1.3% in the top ten. Sequenced: peripheral blood. These receptors all come from a woman aged 25 to 39 with COVID-19, enrolled during active disease.

V is TRBV20-1 and J is TRBJ1-1; 7 nucleotides agree with TRBD1. Trimming took 3 bases from V and 0 from J; bases not matched to a gene: 10. Germline V gives CDR1 DFQATT, CDR2 SNEGSKA (reference sequence). The CDR3 consists of 16 residues. The CDR3 DNA follows: TGCAGTGCTAGTCTTGTCCGGACAGGCATGAACACTGAAGCTTTCTTT. Its protein is CSASLVRTGMNTEAFF.

This sequence joins TRBV6-5 and TRBJ1-2, with D possibly matching TRBD1 (5 bases). Trimming removed 3 bases from V and 6 bases from J, with 8 bases in between. Germline V gene lookup returns CDR1 MNHEY and CDR2 SVGAGI. The CDR3 spans 12 residues. The CDR3 nucleotides read TGTGCCAGCAGTTATGTAGGGGATGGCTACACCTTC. Amino acids: CASSYVGDGYTF.

The CDR3 DNA reads as TGTGCCAGTAGTATCGGGACAGGGGTCAGGGCCCAGTACTTC. It specifies CASSIGTGVRAQYF. This sequence joins TRBV19 and TRBJ2-5, with TRBD1 matching 10 bases. V lost 3 bases to trimming and J lost 9 bases; unmatched junction nucleotides: 7. The CDR3 loop spans 14 amino acids. The germline CDR1 and CDR2 sequences are LNHDA and SQIVND (reference sequence).

V gene TRBV5-5 combines with J gene TRBJ2-5; 8 bases are shared with TRBD1. CDR3 size: 14 residues. V gave up 7 bases and J gave up 4 bases; unmatched junction bases: 9. Germline V CDR1 and CDR2: SGHKS, YYEKEE (reference sequence). The CDR3 nucleotides are TGTGCCAGCTCGGACAGGGCAACCCGAGAGACCCAGTACTTC. It translates to CASSDRATRETQYF.

As concerns this clone: The sample carries other DNA sequences with the same CDR3. The rearrangement links TRBV7-9 to TRBJ2-3; D is unresolved. The CDR3 is 11 residues long. With 1 base removed from V and 8 bases from J, the gap between germline ends came to 4 bases. The germline CDR1 and CDR2 sequences are SEHNR and FQNEAQ (reference sequence). The CDR3 loop reads CASSLVGTQYF. The CDR3 DNA reads as TGTGCCAGCAGCTTAGTCGGTACGCAGTATTTT.

This clone showed up just once. The V gene is TRBV27, the J gene TRBJ2-5; 11 nucleotides align to TRBD1. Trimming cost V 3 bases and J 5 bases; bases outside gene matches: 11. This CDR3 region has 17 residues. CDR1 is MNHEY and CDR2 is SMNVEV in the germline V gene (reference sequence). The CDR3 reads CASSFGTGGETGETQYF. The CDR3 coding sequence is TGTGCCAGCAGTTTTGGGACAGGGGGGGAAACAGGGGAGACCCAGTACTTC.

The chain has TRBV13 and TRBJ1-2; D remains ambiguous. V was cut by 0 bases and J by 6 bases, with 5 bases left in between. This CDR3 comprises 12 residues. Per germline, CDR1 PRHDT and CDR2 FYEKMQ (reference sequence). The CDR3 bases are TGTGCCAGCAGCTTAGGCGGGAATGGCTACACCTTC. Translated: CASSLGGNGYTF.

The rearrangement links TRBV2 to TRBJ2-7, with 10 bases lining up with TRBD2. CDR1 and CDR2 (germline): SNHLY, FYNNEI. CDR3 length equals 15 residues. Trimming removed 6 bases from V and 0 bases from J; junction bases left unmatched: 5. The CDR3 loop is CASRGAGGTSYEQYF. CDR3 nucleotides: TGTGCCAGCAGGGGAGCGGGAGGGACCTCCTACGAGCAGTACTTC.

This clone was counted a single time. J is TRBJ1-1 and V is TRBV20-1; D ambiguous. CDR3 length: 11 amino acids. Germline-derived CDR1 and CDR2 are DFQATT and SNEGSKA (reference sequence). DNA of the CDR3: TGCAGGGGCACTGAGAACACTGAAGCTTTCTTT. It encodes CRGTENTEAFF.

This sequence joins TRBV27 and TRBJ2-5, with D maybe TRBD2 (6 bases). The V gene's germline CDR1 is MNHEY and CDR2 SMNVEV (reference sequence). The CDR3 consists of 14 residues. The V end lost 6 bases, the J end lost 4 bases, and 15 bases lay between the germline ends. The CDR3 here is CASSRGVGRETQYF. The CDR3 DNA follows: TGTGCCAGCAGCCGCGGGGTAGGGAGAGAGACCCAGTACTTC.

The DNA for the CDR3 is TGTGCCAGCAGCTTAGCCTTAGCGGGGGGGTCCGGGGAGCTGTTTTTT. Translation: CASSLALAGGSGELFF. V and J are TRBV7-2 and TRBJ2-2; 11 nucleotides match TRBD2. The CDR3 has 16 residues. Germline CDR1 is SGHTA and CDR2 is FQGNSA. V shed 0 bases and J 6 bases; nucleotides not matched to a gene: 3.

This chain links TRBV6-5 with TRBJ2-1, with 12 bases identical to TRBD2. The CDR3 consists of 15 residues. J gave up 10 bases and V 0 bases, and 4 bases lay outside the gene matches. CDR1 MNHEY and CDR2 SVGAGI come from the germline V gene. CDR3 region: CASSYSASGGAEQFF. The CDR3 nucleotides are TGTGCCAGCAGTTACTCAGCTAGCGGGGGGGCGGAGCAGTTCTTC.

The rearrangement joins TRBV7-3 to TRBJ1-1, with no clear D. Per the germline V gene, CDR1 is SGHTA and CDR2 is FQGTGA. V lost 1 base and J 3 bases, leaving 6 bases between the germline ends. The CDR3 covers 13 residues. The CDR3 protein is CASSLMRDTEAFF. DNA for the CDR3: TGTGCCAGCAGCTTAATGCGGGACACTGAAGCTTTCTTT.

The chain has TRBV19 and TRBJ2-3, with 10 bases aligning to TRBD1. CDR1 is LNHDA and CDR2 is SQIVND in the germline V gene (reference sequence). This CDR3 is built from 16 residues. Trimming removed 9 bases from V and 6 bases from J; junction bases left unmatched: 15. Written as DNA, the CDR3 is TGTGCCAGCAAAACCAGTGGGACAGGGGCAGGGGATACGCAGTATTTT. Translating gives CASKTSGTGAGDTQYF. Based on the CDR3 plus reference TRBV19 and TRBJ2-3, the full variable domain is DGGITQSPKYLFRKEGQNVTLSCEQNLNHDAMYWYRQDPGQGLRLIYYSQIVNDFQKGDIAEGYSVSREKKESFPLTVTSAQKNPTAFYLCASKTSGTGAGDTQYFGPGTRLTVL.

This clone was seen a single time. This chain uses TRBV29-1 with TRBJ2-2; 12 bases fit TRBD1. The CDR3 runs 17 residues. Germline CDR1 is SQVTM and CDR2 is ANQGSEA. Losses at the gene ends were 7 bases for V and 7 bases for J; bases not matched to a gene: 16. The DNA of the CDR3 is TGCAGCGCCCGGGACAGGGGGCTAGAGACAGGAGACGGGGAGCTGTTTTTT. Residues: CSARDRGLETGDGELFF.

This chain uses TRBV6-5 with TRBJ1-4; the match to TRBD1 covers 11 bases. Germline loops: CDR1 MNHEY, CDR2 SVGAGI. CDR3 size: 16 residues. J lost 2 bases, V lost 2 bases, and 1 base had no gene match. The CDR3 is CASSYGTGGTNEKLFF. In DNA form, the CDR3 reads TGTGCCAGCAGTTACGGGACAGGGGGGACTAATGAAAAACTGTTTTTT.

V is TRBV7-8 and J is TRBJ1-6; 11 bases map to TRBD1. Trimming cost V 5 bases and J 9 bases; bases outside gene matches: 6. CDR1 and CDR2 from the germline V gene are SGHVS and FQNEAQ. CDR3 length equals 15 residues. The CDR3 sequence is CASSAWTGGGSPLHF. CDR3 nucleotides: TGTGCCAGCAGCGCCTGGACAGGGGGCGGTTCACCCCTCCACTTT. The full variable domain, completed using reference TRBV7-8 and TRBJ1-6, is GAGVSQSPRYKVAKRGQDVALRCDPISGHVSLFWYQQALGQGPEFLTYFQNEAQLDKSGLPSDRFFAERPEGSVSTLKIQRTQQEDSAVYLCASSAWTGGGSPLHFGNGTRLTVT.

The chain combines TRBV7-9 with TRBJ2-1, with TRBD2 matching 9 bases. The CDR3 sequence is 16 residues long. V lost 1 base to trimming and J lost 5 bases; unmatched junction nucleotides: 6. Germline V gene data show CDR1 as SEHNR and CDR2 as FQNEAQ (reference sequence). CDR3 region: CASSLDSLAGDNEQFF. In nucleotides, the CDR3 is TGTGCCAGCAGCTTAGACTCACTAGCGGGCGACAATGAGCAGTTCTTC.

V usage is TRBV11-2 and J usage is TRBJ2-1; 9 bases match TRBD2. CDR3 length: 15 residues. Germline values: CDR1 SGHAT, CDR2 FQNNGV. Losses at the gene ends were 3 bases for V and 9 bases for J; bases not matched to a gene: 9. This chain's CDR3 is CASSLGLAGTFEQFF. As DNA, the CDR3 is TGTGCCAGCAGCTTGGGCCTAGCGGGGACGTTTGAGCAGTTCTTC. Full variable domain (remainder filled in from reference TRBV11-2 and TRBJ2-1): EAGVAQSPRYKIIEKRQSVAFWCNPISGHATLYWYQQILGQGPKLLIQFQNNGVVDDSQLPKDRFSAERLKGVDSTLKIQPAKLEDSAVYLCASSLGLAGTFEQFFGPGTRLTVL.

The CDR3 nucleotides are TGCGCCAGCAGCCGGGACAGGGGTTTGGCCACTGAAGCTTTCTTT. It encodes CASSRDRGLATEAFF. V is TRBV5-1 and J is TRBJ1-1; 10 bases match TRBD1. V gave up 4 bases and J gave up 4 bases; unmatched junction bases: 7. The CDR3 runs 15 residues. From germline, CDR1 is SGHRS and CDR2 YFSETQ.

The genes are TRBV5-4 and TRBJ2-5; TRBD1 matches 7 bases. Germline V gene lookup returns CDR1 SGHNT and CDR2 YYREEE (reference sequence). After removal of 1 base from V and 4 bases from J, the junction contained 4 bases not matched to a gene. The CDR3 length is 14 residues. The DNA for the CDR3 is TGTGCCAGCAGCTTGACAGGGGTCGGAGAGACCCAGTACTTC. This codes for CASSLTGVGETQYF.

This chain uses TRBV2 with TRBJ2-2; 7 bases are shared with TRBD1. Germline V lookup: CDR1 SNHLY, CDR2 FYNNEI. With V trimmed by 9 bases and J by 2 bases, 6 bases remained unmatched. This CDR3 is 14 amino acids long. DNA of the CDR3: TGTGCCAGTAGACAGGGTGGAAACACCGGGGAGCTGTTTTTT. It specifies CASRQGGNTGELFF.

This clone was observed once. J is TRBJ1-6 and V is TRBV5-1; D possibly corresponds to TRBD1 (5 bases). Germline loops: CDR1 SGHRS, CDR2 YFSETQ. Trimming removed 0 bases at V and 3 bases at J, with 10 bases between. This CDR3 has 16 amino acids. The CDR3 here is CASSLEAGVYNSPLHF. Written as DNA, the CDR3 is TGCGCCAGCAGCTTGGAGGCGGGGGTCTATAATTCACCCCTCCACTTT.

The V and J genes are TRBV27 and TRBJ1-1; tentatively, D is TRBD1 (5 bases). Germline CDR1 MNHEY, CDR2 SMNVEV (reference sequence). The CDR3 totals 15 residues. V was trimmed by 2 bases and J by 5 bases, leaving 15 bases between them. CDR3 sequence reads: CASSLSRPAGTEAFF. CDR3 nucleotide sequence: TGTGCCAGCAGTTTAAGCAGACCCGCAGGGACTGAAGCTTTCTTT.

The gene calls are TRBV7-9 and TRBJ2-1; D call uncertain. The germline V gene encodes CDR1 SEHNR and CDR2 FQNEAQ (reference sequence). V lost 0 bases and J lost 8, with 5 bases in between. The CDR3 loop spans 12 amino acids. CDR3 sequence reads: CASSLAADEQFF. The CDR3 region has the DNA TGTGCCAGCAGCTTAGCGGCAGATGAGCAGTTCTTC.

The rearrangement uses TRBV4-3 and TRBJ1-5; 7 nucleotides match TRBD1. V shed 1 base and J 8 bases; nucleotides not matched to a gene: 11. Germline assignment: CDR1 LGHNA and CDR2 YSLEER. CDR3 length equals 16 residues. The CDR3 region has the DNA TGCGCCAGCAGCCAAGTCTTCCCGGGACAGCGGGAGCCCCAGCATTTT. Its protein product is CASSQVFPGQREPQHF.